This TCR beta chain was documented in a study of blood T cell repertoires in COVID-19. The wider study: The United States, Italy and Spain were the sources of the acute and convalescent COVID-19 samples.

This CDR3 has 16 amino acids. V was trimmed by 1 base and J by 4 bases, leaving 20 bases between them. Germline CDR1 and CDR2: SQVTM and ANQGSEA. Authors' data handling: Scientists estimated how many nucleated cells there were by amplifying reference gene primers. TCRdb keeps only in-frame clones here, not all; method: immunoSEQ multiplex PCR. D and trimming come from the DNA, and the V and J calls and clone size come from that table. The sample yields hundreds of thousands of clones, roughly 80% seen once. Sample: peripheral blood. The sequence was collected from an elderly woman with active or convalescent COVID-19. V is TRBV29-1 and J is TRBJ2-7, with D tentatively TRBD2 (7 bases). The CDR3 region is CSVEGLQGGEWYEQYF. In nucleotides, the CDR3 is TGCAGCGTTGAAGGTCTGCAAGGGGGGGAGTGGTACGAGCAGTACTTC.